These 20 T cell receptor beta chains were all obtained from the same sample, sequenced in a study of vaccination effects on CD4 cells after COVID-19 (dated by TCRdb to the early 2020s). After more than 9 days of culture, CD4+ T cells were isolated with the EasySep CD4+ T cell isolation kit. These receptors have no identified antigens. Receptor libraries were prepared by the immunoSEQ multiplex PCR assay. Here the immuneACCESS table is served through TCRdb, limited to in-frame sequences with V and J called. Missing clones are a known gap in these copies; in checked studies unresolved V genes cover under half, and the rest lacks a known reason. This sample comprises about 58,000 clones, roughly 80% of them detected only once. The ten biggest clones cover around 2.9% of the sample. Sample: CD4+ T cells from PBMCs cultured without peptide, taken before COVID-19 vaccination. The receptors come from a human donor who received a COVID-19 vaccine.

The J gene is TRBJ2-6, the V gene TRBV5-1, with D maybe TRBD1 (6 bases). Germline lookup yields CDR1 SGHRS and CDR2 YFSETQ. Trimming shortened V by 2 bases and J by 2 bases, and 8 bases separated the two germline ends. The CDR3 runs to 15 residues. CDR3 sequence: CASSFAGAGANVLTF. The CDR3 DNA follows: TGCGCCAGCAGCTTTGCAGGGGCTGGGGCCAACGTCCTGACTTTC.

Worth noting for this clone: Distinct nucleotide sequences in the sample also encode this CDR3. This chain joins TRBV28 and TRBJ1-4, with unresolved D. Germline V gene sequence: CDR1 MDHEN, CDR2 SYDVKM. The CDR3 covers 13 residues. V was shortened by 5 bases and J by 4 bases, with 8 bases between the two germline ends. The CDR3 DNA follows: TGTGCCAGCAGTGAGGGTTTTAATGAAAAACTGTTTTTT. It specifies CASSEGFNEKLFF.

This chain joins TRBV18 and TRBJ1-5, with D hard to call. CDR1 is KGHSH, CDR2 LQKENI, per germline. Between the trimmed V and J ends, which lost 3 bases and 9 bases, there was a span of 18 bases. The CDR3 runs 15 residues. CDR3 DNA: TGTGCCAGCTCACCTTCCGCATGGCAATTTCGGCCCCAGCATTTT. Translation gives CASSPSAWQFRPQHF.

The CDR3 reads CASTPEGGTEAFF. DNA of the CDR3: TGTGCCAGCACCCCCGAGGGGGGAACTGAAGCTTTCTTT. The J gene is TRBJ1-1, the V gene TRBV2; possibly TRBD1 for D (6 bases). Trimming shortened V by 7 bases and J by 5 bases, and 14 bases separated the two germline ends. The CDR3 is 13 residues long. Germline CDR1 SNHLY, CDR2 FYNNEI.

CDR3 sequence reads: CASSLGSRGDEAFF. CDR3 nucleotide sequence: TGCGCCAGCAGCTTAGGGAGCAGAGGTGATGAAGCTTTCTTT. The chain is built from TRBV5-1 and TRBJ1-1; D is unresolved. Trimming removed 2 bases from V and 7 bases from J, with 15 bases in between. The germline CDR1 and CDR2 sequences are SGHRS and YFSETQ. The CDR3 sequence is 14 residues long.

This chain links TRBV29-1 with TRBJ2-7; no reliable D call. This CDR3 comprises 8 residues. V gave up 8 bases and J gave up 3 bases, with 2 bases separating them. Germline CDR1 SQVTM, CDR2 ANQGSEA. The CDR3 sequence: CSHYEQYV. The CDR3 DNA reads TGCAGCCACTACGAGCAGTACGTC.

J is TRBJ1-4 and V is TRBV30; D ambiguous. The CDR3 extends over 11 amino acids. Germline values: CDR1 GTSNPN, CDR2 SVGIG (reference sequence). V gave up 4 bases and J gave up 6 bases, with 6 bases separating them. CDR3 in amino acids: CAWNWDEKLFF. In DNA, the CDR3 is TGTGCCTGGAATTGGGATGAAAAACTGTTTTTT.

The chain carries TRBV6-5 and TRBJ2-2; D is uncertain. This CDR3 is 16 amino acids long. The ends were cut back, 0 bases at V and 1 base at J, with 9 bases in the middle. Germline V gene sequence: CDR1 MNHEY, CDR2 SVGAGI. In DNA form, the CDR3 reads TGTGCCAGCAGTTACTCGAGGTACCTGAACACCGGGGAGCTGTTTTTT. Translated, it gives CASSYSRYLNTGELFF.

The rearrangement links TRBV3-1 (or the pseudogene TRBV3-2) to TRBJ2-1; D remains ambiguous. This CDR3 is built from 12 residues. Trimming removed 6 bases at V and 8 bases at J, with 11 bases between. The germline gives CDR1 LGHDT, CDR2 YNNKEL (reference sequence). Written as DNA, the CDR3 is TGTGCCAGCAGTCAAAGCGTTGATGAGCAGTTCTTC. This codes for CASSQSVDEQFF.

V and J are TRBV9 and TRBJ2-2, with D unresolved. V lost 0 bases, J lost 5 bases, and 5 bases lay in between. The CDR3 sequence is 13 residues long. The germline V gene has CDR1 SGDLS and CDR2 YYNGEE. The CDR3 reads CASSVDLTGELFF. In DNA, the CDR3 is TGTGCCAGCAGCGTAGACTTAACCGGGGAGCTGTTTTTT.

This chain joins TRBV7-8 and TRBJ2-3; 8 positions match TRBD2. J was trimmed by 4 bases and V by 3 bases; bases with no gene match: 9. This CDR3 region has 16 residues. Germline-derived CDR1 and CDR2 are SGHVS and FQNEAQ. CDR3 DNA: TGTGCCAGCAGCTTCCGCGGGAGGCCCCAGGCAGATACGCAGTATTTT. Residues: CASSFRGRPQADTQYF.

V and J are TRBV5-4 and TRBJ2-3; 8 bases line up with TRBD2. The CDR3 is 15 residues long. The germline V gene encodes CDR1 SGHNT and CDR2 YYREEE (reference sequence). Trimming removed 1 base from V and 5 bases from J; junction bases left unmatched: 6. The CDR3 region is CASSLSSGSIDTQYF. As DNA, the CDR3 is TGTGCCAGCAGCTTGTCTAGCGGGTCAATAGATACGCAGTATTTT.

This CDR3 reads CASTYGQTASYEQYV. In DNA form, the CDR3 reads TGCGCCAGCACTTATGGACAGACGGCCTCCTACGAGCAGTACGTC. The chain employs TRBV10-1 and TRBJ2-7; tentative D call: TRBD1 (6 bases). This CDR3 has 15 amino acids. V gave up 7 bases and J gave up 0 bases, with 16 bases separating them. The V gene's germline CDR1 is WNHNN and CDR2 SYGVQD (reference sequence).

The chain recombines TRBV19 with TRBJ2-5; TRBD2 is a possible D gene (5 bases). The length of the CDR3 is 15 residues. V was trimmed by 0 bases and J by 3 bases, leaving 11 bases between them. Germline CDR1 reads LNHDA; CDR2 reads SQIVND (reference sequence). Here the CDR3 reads CASSIDRGVKETQYF. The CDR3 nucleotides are TGTGCCAGTAGTATAGATCGGGGTGTTAAAGAGACCCAGTACTTC.

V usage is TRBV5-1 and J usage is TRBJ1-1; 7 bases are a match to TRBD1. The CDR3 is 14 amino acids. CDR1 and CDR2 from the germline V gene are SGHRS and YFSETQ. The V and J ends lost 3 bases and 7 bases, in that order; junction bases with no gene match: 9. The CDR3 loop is CASSYSDREGEAFF. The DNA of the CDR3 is TGCGCCAGCAGCTATTCCGACAGGGAAGGTGAAGCTTTCTTT.

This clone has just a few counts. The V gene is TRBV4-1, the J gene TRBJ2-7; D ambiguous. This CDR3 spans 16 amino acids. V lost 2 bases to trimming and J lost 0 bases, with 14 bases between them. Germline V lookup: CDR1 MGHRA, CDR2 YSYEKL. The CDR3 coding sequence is TGCGCCAGCAGCCAATTAAACAAGGTCAGCTCCTACGAGCAGTACGTC. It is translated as CASSQLNKVSSYEQYV.

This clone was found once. The CDR3 DNA follows: TGCGCCAGCACCAGTATGGGGGCTAACTATGGCTACACCTTC. Its protein is CASTSMGANYGYTF. J is TRBJ1-2 and V is TRBV5-1; tentatively, D is TRBD1 (5 bases). The CDR3 is made up of 14 amino acids. Germline V gene lookup returns CDR1 SGHRS and CDR2 YFSETQ. V lost 6 bases to trimming and J lost 0 bases, with 12 bases between them.

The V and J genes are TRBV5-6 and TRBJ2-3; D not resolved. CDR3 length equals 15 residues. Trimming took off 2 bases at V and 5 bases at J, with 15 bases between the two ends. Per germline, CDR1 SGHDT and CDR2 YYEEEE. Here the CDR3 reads CASSLDQILGDTQYF. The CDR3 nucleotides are TGTGCCAGCAGCTTAGACCAAATATTGGGAGATACGCAGTATTTT.

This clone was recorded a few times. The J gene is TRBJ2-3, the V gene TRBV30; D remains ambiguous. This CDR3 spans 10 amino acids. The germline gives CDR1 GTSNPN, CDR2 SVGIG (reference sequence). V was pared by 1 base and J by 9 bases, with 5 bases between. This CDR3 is CAWSETTQYF. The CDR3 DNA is TGTGCCTGGAGTGAGACCACGCAGTATTTT. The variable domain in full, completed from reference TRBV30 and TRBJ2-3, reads SQTIHQWPATLVQPVGSPLSLECTVEGTSNPNLYWYRQAAGRGLQLLFYSVGIGQISSEVPQNLSASRPQDRQFILSSKKLLLSDSGFYLCAWSETTQYFGPGTRLTVL.

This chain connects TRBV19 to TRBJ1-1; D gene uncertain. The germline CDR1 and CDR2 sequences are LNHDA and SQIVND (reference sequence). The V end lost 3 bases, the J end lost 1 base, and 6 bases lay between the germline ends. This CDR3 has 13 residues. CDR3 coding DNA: TGTGCCAGTAGTATCCAAAGGAACACTGAAGCTTTCTTT. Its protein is CASSIQRNTEAFF. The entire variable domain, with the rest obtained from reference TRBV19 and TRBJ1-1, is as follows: DGGITQSPKYLFRKEGQNVTLSCEQNLNHDAMYWYRQDPGQGLRLIYYSQIVNDFQKGDIAEGYSVSREKKESFPLTVTSAQKNPTAFYLCASSIQRNTEAFFGQGTRLTVV.